The T cell receptor (beta chain) under discussion was sequenced for a study of quantifying T cell responses using KT2 cells (dated by TCRdb to about 2017). In terms of the full investigation: RNA was DNase-treated and reverse transcribed with TCR alpha and beta constant-region primers, mostly using SuperScript III. PCR2 was performed as a SYBR Green qPCR and was stopped at a predetermined fluorescence threshold so that over-amplification was avoided. The efficiency of the T4 ligation step under optimum conditions was estimated to be greater than 9.5%.

In its sample, this clonotype was seen a few times. The antigen it binds to is not known. Per-base qualities were not stored, and no clone one base away is much larger. The germline V gene encodes CDR1 SGHTA and CDR2 FQGNSA. Relative to germline, V is 1 base shorter and J is 3 bases shorter, with 4 bases between their ends. The CDR3 holds 12 amino acids from the cysteine to the phenylalanine. Just CDR3 DNA is preserved here, 36 bases in frame from base 1. To test the sensitivity and accuracy of the pipeline, known numbers of KT2, a T cell clone whose TCR had already been sequenced, were spiked into unfractionated PBMC. A range of KT2-to-PBMC ratios was generated by mixing KT2 cells with a fixed number of PBMC. Study-wide conclusions, independent of this receptor: Even at the lowest spike-in tested, roughly one KT2 cell per 100,000 PBMC, KT2 sequences were still detected. Detection of KT2 sequences showed saturation at very high KT2 spike-in numbers. No side-by-side comparison between this pipeline and other TCR sequencing techniques was included in the study. The numbers of KT2 alpha and beta sequences increased linearly with the number of input KT2 cells across several orders of magnitude.

Libraries were prepared through UMI-ligation and nested PCR. A single-stranded oligonucleotide carrying the Illumina SP2 sequence and a UMI was ligated to the cDNA 3' end using T4 RNA ligase 1. PCR1 consisted of 4 cycles (98 degrees C 15 s, 69 degrees C 30 s, 72 degrees C 40 s), and for the beta primer an equimolar mix of RC1.1 and RC1.2 was used to cover TRBC1 and TRBC2. From PCR2 onward, TCR alpha and beta chains were processed separately, and sample indices and Illumina adaptors were added. Placed after an 8-base spacer, the UMI was made up of 12 random nucleotides arranged as two hexamers with a spacer between them. Libraries were sequenced on an Illumina MiSeq with v2 2x251 paired-end chemistry, typically about a dozen samples per run. PhiX DNA at about 4.5-7% was added to each sequencing library to increase diversity. The authors processed their data as follows. bcl2fastq converted raw reads to FASTQ, and Demultiplexor demultiplexed the reads by dual indices. V and J genes were assigned by Decombinator through tag matching that permitted a single base-pair mismatch. Collapsinator used UMIs to correct both sequencing errors and frequency errors arising from PCR heterogeneity. CDR3Translator converted Decombinator identifiers to nucleotide sequence, translated to amino acids, and extracted CDR3 using C- and N-terminal motifs. A cluster of KT2 sequences sharing one unique molecular identifier was counted as one distinct KT2 TCR. Through fastp at Q25 and MiXCR, TCRdb rebuilt clones from the public reads, retaining in-frame beta chains. Each entry merges the rows of one CDR3 protein and shows their most common DNA and genes. TCRdb, rather than the study authors, made the V and J calls. This sample has about 33,000 distinct CDR3 sequences in its table, and around 10% of those were observed once. 8% to 10% of the sample lies in the top ten.

Sequencing was carried out using PBMCs spiked with cells of the T cell clone KT2. This receptor chain uses TRBV7-2 and TRBJ2-7, with the D gene uncertain. The TCR was taken from a human donor. The CDR3 sequence is CASSLDNYEQYF. The DNA sequence is as follows: TGTGCCAGCAGCTTAGACAACTACGAGCAGTACTTC. Beyond the CDR3, the reference TRBV7-2 and TRBJ2-7 genes provide the residues; the full variable domain reads: GAGVSQSPSNKVTEKGKDVELRCDPISGHTALYWYRQSLGQGLEFLIYFQGNSAPDKSGLPSDRFSAERTGGSVSTLTIQRTQQEDSAVYLCASSLDNYEQYFGPGTRLTVT.